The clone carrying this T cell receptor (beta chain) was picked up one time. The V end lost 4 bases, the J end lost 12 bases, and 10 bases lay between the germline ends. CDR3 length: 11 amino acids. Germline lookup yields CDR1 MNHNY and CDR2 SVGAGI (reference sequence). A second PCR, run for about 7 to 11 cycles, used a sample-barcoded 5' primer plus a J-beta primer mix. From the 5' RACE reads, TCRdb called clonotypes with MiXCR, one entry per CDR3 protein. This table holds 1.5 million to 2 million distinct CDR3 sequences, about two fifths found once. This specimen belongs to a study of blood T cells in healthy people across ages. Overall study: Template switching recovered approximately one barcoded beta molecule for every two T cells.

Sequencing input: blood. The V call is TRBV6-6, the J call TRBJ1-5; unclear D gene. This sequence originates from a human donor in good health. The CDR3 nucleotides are TGTGCCAGCAGTTCCGGGAGCTACCAGCATTTT. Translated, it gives CASSSGSYQHF.